This paragraph covers one T cell receptor (beta chain) sequence. At the DNA level, this CDR3 is encoded by other sequences in the same sample as well. The authors' processing: Cell counts per sample came from amplifying reference gene primers. Method: immunoSEQ multiplex PCR; TCRdb's copy keeps in-frame clones and lacks some. V, J and clone size are taken as reported in that table, and D and trimming were inferred from the DNA itself. The table includes about 210,000 clones, 84% detected once. It was during active infection that Seattle patients were enrolled and then longitudinally followed. V was shortened by 2 bases and J by 3 bases, with 11 bases between the two germline ends. CDR3 length equals 14 residues. Germline CDR1 is LGHDT and CDR2 is YNNKEL (reference sequence). The data belong to a study of blood T cell repertoires in COVID-19. Study summary: Researchers got acute and convalescent COVID-19 samples from the United States, Italy and Spain. Sample material is recorded as cDNA or gDNA derived from T cells, B-cell-depleted T cells, or PBMCs.

The J gene is TRBJ2-7, the V gene TRBV3-1 (or the pseudogene TRBV3-2), with a weak D call TRBD1 (5 bases). Sequencing was done on a sample of peripheral blood. This receptor was identified in a woman of 80 years or more with COVID-19, enrolled during active disease. In DNA, the CDR3 is TGTGCCAGCAGCCAACTCCAGGGTGACTACGAGCAGTACTTC. As protein: CASSQLQGDYEQYF.